This T cell receptor (beta chain) was sequenced during a study of T cells in Graves' hyperthyroidism and ophthalmopathy. Study outcomes and limitations: Through a model of 13 V-J features, ophthalmopathy was separated from stable hyperthyroidism. Ophthalmopathy, which appeared later, was predicted by the model a median 6.5 months before onset.

CDR1 and CDR2 (germline): SNHLY, FYNNEI. V was clipped by 6 bases and J by 7 bases, with 10 bases between them. This CDR3 region has 11 residues. This clonotype was counted many times. The antigen is unknown. Amplified regions were TCR beta CDR3 sequences from RNA transcripts. First-round RT-PCR with HTBI primers amplified the TCR CDR3 region. Using its own MiXCR run on the multiplex PCR reads, TCRdb lists one record per CDR3 protein. This sample carries roughly 700,000 distinct CDR3 sequences, around a third of them seen once, and the ten largest clones take more than 25%. V is TRBV2 and J is TRBJ2-7; D is unclear. Sequenced input: blood. This sequence originates from a woman in her forties with Graves' hyperthyroidism. This CDR3 is CASSNILEQYF. The CDR3 nucleotides are TGTGCCAGCAGCAATATTTTGGAGCAGTACTTC.